These 21 T cell receptor beta chains were all obtained from the same sample, sequenced in a study of shared clonotypes between healthy human individuals. Profiled with immunoSEQ multiplex PCR; TCRdb holds only in-frame clones, not every one. The table records 1,500,000 or so clones, 95% to 97% of them present only once. The material sequenced was naive CD4+ T cells sorted from blood. Sample subset: CD45RA+ positively selected. Every receptor here comes from a man younger than 40 in good health.

The genes are TRBV4-2 and TRBJ2-7; 9 bases match TRBD2. Trimming removed 1 base from V and 2 bases from J; junction bases left unmatched: 15. This CDR3 contains 19 residues. The germline gives CDR1 LGHNA, CDR2 YNFKEQ. The CDR3 loop is CASSQVSRVWREGPYEQYF. In DNA, the CDR3 is TGTGCCAGCAGCCAAGTTTCTCGGGTCTGGCGGGAGGGTCCCTACGAGCAGTACTTC.

This sequence joins TRBV18 and TRBJ2-5; possibly TRBD1 for D (6 bases). Germline CDR1 reads KGHSH; CDR2 reads LQKENI. The CDR3 covers 14 residues. V was pared by 5 bases and J by 2 bases, with 12 bases between. The CDR3 DNA reads as TGTGCCAGCTCAAACGGACAGTCACAAGAGACCCAGTACTTC. It codes for CASSNGQSQETQYF.

The J gene is TRBJ2-7, the V gene TRBV7-8; D call uncertain. There are 15 residues in the CDR3. The V end lost 1 base, the J end lost 2 bases, and 12 bases lay between the germline ends. The germline V gene encodes CDR1 SGHVS and CDR2 FQNEAQ. The CDR3 DNA sequence: TGTGCCAGCAGCTTAGAAGTGGGCGCAACCTACGAGCAGTACTTC. It codes for CASSLEVGATYEQYF. Full variable domain (remainder filled in from reference TRBV7-8 and TRBJ2-7): GAGVSQSPRYKVAKRGQDVALRCDPISGHVSLFWYQQALGQGPEFLTYFQNEAQLDKSGLPSDRFFAERPEGSVSTLKIQRTQQEDSAVYLCASSLEVGATYEQYFGPGTRLTVT.

The chain has TRBV5-4 and TRBJ2-1; TRBD2 agrees at 10 bases. The J segment lost 5 bases and the V segment lost 4 bases, leaving 21 bases of the junction unmatched. The CDR3 is 20 residues long. CDR1 and CDR2 (germline): SGHNT, YYREEE (reference sequence). CDR3 in DNA: TGTGCCAGCAGCCCACCCCCGGGACAGAGCCTAGCGGGAGCCAACAATGAGCAGTTCTTC. Translation gives CASSPPPGQSLAGANNEQFF.

The genes are TRBV5-5 and TRBJ1-2, with unresolved D. This CDR3 is 14 amino acids long. Trimming left V 0 bases short and J 9 bases short, with 15 bases between. CDR1 is SGHKS and CDR2 is YYEKEE in the germline V gene (reference sequence). CDR3 in amino acids: CASSLDITVRSYTF. The CDR3 nucleotides read TGTGCCAGCAGCTTGGATATTACAGTACGGAGCTACACCTTC.

The chain combines TRBV15 with TRBJ1-2; the D is unclear. The CDR3 sequence is 14 residues long. V lost 3 bases and J 5 bases, leaving 13 bases between the germline ends. Germline-derived CDR1 and CDR2 are LNHNV and YYDKDF (reference sequence). CDR3 loop: CATSRVVGPYGYTF. The DNA for the CDR3 is TGTGCCACCAGCAGGGTTGTCGGTCCTTATGGCTACACCTTC.

The rearrangement joins TRBV7-8 to TRBJ2-7; D remains ambiguous. Per the germline V gene, CDR1 is SGHVS and CDR2 is FQNEAQ. The CDR3 extends over 12 amino acids. V lost 5 bases, J lost 3 bases, and 8 bases lay in between. The CDR3 region is CASSASIYEQYF. The CDR3 nucleotides are TGTGCCAGCAGCGCATCTATCTACGAGCAGTACTTC.

The chain combines TRBV9 with TRBJ2-2, with D maybe TRBD2 (5 bases). The CDR3 has 16 amino acids. CDR1 and CDR2 from the germline V gene are SGDLS and YYNGEE. The V end was cut by 4 bases, the J end by 4 bases, with 17 bases between. CDR3 bases: TGTGCCAGCAGCTACCTCCCGGGATACGCCACCGGGGAGCTGTTTTTT. Its translation: CASSYLPGYATGELFF.

The chain links TRBV25-1 to TRBJ2-5; D may be TRBD2 (5 bases). This CDR3 spans 14 amino acids. CDR1 is MGHDK and CDR2 is SYGVNS in the germline V gene. V gave up 2 bases and J gave up 0 bases, with 7 bases separating them. CDR3 loop: CASSESGDQETQYF. The CDR3 DNA reads as TGTGCCAGCAGTGAAAGCGGCGACCAAGAGACCCAGTACTTC.

The rearrangement joins TRBV11-2 to TRBJ1-1, with D maybe TRBD1 (6 bases). Germline V CDR1 and CDR2: SGHAT, FQNNGV. The V end lost 5 bases, the J end lost 0 bases, and 13 bases lay between the germline ends. This CDR3 is built from 15 residues. The CDR3 DNA follows: TGTGCCAGCAGCGACACAGGGTCTATGAACACTGAAGCTTTCTTT. It translates to CASSDTGSMNTEAFF.

This chain uses TRBV13 with TRBJ2-5; 7 bases agree with TRBD1. CDR1 is PRHDT, CDR2 FYEKMQ, per germline (reference sequence). This CDR3 contains 15 residues. V shed 5 bases and J 2 bases; nucleotides not matched to a gene: 8. CDR3 residues: CASSTGTALQETQYF. The DNA for the CDR3 is TGTGCCAGCAGCACTGGGACAGCGTTACAAGAGACCCAGTACTTC.

J is TRBJ2-5 and V is TRBV5-1; D remains unclear. Trimming shortened V by 1 base and J by 4 bases, and 11 bases separated the two germline ends. CDR1 is SGHRS and CDR2 is YFSETQ in the germline V gene. The CDR3 is 14 amino acids. CDR3 sequence: CASSLTDPPETQYF. CDR3 bases: TGCGCCAGCAGCTTGACAGACCCCCCAGAGACCCAGTACTTC.

The rearrangement links TRBV5-1 to TRBJ2-7; TRBD1 or TRBD2 may be the D gene (5 bases each). Germline-derived CDR1 and CDR2 are SGHRS and YFSETQ. This CDR3 region has 16 residues. V lost 5 bases and J lost 7, with 25 bases in between. CDR3 sequence: CASSTSVRNGWGEQYF. CDR3 DNA sequence: TGCGCCAGCAGTACCTCGGTCAGAAATGGGTGGGGGGAGCAGTACTTC.

The count of this clone is one. This chain links TRBV11-2 with TRBJ2-7, with TRBD2 identical over 11 bases. V was pared by 5 bases and J by 0 bases, with 0 bases of the junction left unmatched. The CDR3 consists of 14 residues. Germline V gene sequence: CDR1 SGHAT, CDR2 FQNNGV. As DNA, the CDR3 is TGTGCCAGCAGCGGGACTAGCGGCTCCTACGAGCAGTACTTC. Its translation: CASSGTSGSYEQYF.

The chain combines TRBV5-5 with TRBJ1-3; 7 nucleotides align to TRBD1. Germline CDR1 is SGHKS and CDR2 is YYEKEE (reference sequence). V lost 3 bases and J lost 2; bases outside the gene matches: 5. The length of the CDR3 is 15 residues. The CDR3 bases are TGTGCCAGCAGCTGGAACAGGGGCACTGGAAACACCATATATTTT. It codes for CASSWNRGTGNTIYF.

The chain uses TRBV5-4 and TRBJ2-1, with TRBD1 identical over 9 bases. CDR1 and CDR2 (germline): SGHNT, YYREEE (reference sequence). The V gene end was trimmed by 4 bases and the J gene end by 9 bases; junction bases not matched to a gene: 20. This CDR3 has 18 amino acids. The CDR3 nucleotides read TGTGCCAGCAGCCCAGGTCTGTTGGGACAGGGACCGGTCGGTGAGCAGTTCTTC. It yields the protein CASSPGLLGQGPVGEQFF.

The chain recombines TRBV27 with TRBJ2-7; TRBD2 matches 11 bases. Per the germline V gene, CDR1 is MNHEY and CDR2 is SMNVEV (reference sequence). J gave up 4 bases and V 5 bases, and 10 bases lay outside the gene matches. This CDR3 has 16 residues. The DNA for the CDR3 is TGTGCCAGCAGTCACCGGGGTAGCGGGAGGGGATACGAGCAGTACTTC. It translates to CASSHRGSGRGYEQYF.

V and J are TRBV28 and TRBJ1-5, with 7 nucleotides matching TRBD1. The CDR3 is made up of 13 amino acids. Looked up from germline, CDR1 is MDHEN and CDR2 is SYDVKM. The trim removed 7 bases at V and 4 bases at J, leaving 4 bases unmatched. The CDR3 loop is CASNAGGNQPQHF. The CDR3 DNA reads TGTGCCAGCAATGCAGGGGGGAATCAGCCCCAGCATTTT.

V gene TRBV5-4 combines with J gene TRBJ2-1; TRBD2 agrees at 8 bases. This CDR3 contains 15 residues. V lost 6 bases, J lost 8 bases, and 13 bases stayed unmatched. Germline CDR1 is SGHNT and CDR2 is YYREEE (reference sequence). The CDR3 loop reads CASKRGGLAVDEQFF. CDR3 nucleotides: TGTGCCAGCAAACGGGGGGGCCTAGCAGTTGATGAGCAGTTCTTC.

The V gene is TRBV21-1, the J gene TRBJ1-3; the table names TRBD1, a call not compared with the DNA. TRBV21-1 is classified as a pseudogene. The CDR3 has 19 amino acids. CDR3 DNA: TGTGCCAGCAGCCCCTTCGGTGCACCGGGACAGGCGGTTGGAAACACCATATATTTT. This gives the protein CASSPFGAPGQAVGNTIYF.

This clone was counted once. V usage is TRBV18 and J usage is TRBJ1-2; D gene uncertain. Trimming took off 0 bases at V and 3 bases at J, with 8 bases between the two ends. Germline values: CDR1 KGHSH, CDR2 LQKENI. CDR3 length equals 14 residues. In DNA, the CDR3 is TGTGCCAGCTCACCACCCCTGGACCACTATGGCTACACCTTC. Its protein is CASSPPLDHYGYTF.